The T cell receptor beta chain described here comes from a study of shared clonotypes between healthy human individuals. Points from the study as a whole: Measured sharing among donors was expected to vary with sequencing depth.

This CDR3 comprises 12 residues. Germline CDR1 MNHNY, CDR2 SVGAGI (reference sequence). Trimming shortened V by 6 bases and J by 6 bases, and 9 bases separated the two germline ends. Free of recent acute infections or vaccinations, the donors were healthy HIV-negative adults. For unsorted samples, genomic DNA was extracted from approximately 90 million PBMCs. Sequencing was at deep level. The method was immunoSEQ multiplex PCR; TCRdb's version includes in-frame clones alone and lacks a portion of them. The sample records about half a million clones, around 74% being singletons. With regard to this clone: The antigen remains unidentified.

Input material: PBMCs. This sequence was found in a woman in her 40s in good health. Some clones in this sample may be carry-over from other donors' samples. The rearrangement uses TRBV6-6 and TRBJ2-1, with D perhaps matching TRBD1 (6 bases). CDR3: CASSRGGNEQFF. In DNA, the CDR3 is TGTGCCAGCAGCCGAGGGGGCAATGAGCAGTTCTTC.